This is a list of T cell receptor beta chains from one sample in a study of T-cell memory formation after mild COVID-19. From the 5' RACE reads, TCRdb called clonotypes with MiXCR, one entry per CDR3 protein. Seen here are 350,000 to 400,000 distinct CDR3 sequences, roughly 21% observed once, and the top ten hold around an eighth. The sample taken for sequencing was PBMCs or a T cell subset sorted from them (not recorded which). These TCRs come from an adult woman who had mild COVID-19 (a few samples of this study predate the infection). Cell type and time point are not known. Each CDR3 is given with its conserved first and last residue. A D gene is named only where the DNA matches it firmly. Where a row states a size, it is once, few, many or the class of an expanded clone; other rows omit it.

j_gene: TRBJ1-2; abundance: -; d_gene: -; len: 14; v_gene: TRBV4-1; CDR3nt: TGCGCCAGCAGCCTTACGACAGTCTACTATGGCTACACCTTC; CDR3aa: CASSLTTVYYGYTF
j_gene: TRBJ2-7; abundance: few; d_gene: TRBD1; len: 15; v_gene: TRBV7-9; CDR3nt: TGTGCCAGCAGCTTAGCCGGGACAGGGGAGTACGAGCAGTACTTC; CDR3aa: CASSLAGTGEYEQYF
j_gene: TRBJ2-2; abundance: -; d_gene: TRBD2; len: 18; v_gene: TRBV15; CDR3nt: TGTGCCACCAGCGGGATGGGGGTAGGACTAGCGGGAACCGGGGAGCTGTTTTTT; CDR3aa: CATSGMGVGLAGTGELFF
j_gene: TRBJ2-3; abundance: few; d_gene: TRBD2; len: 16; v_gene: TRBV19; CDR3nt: TGTGCCAGTAGTATGGGACTAGCGGGAGTGACAGATACGCAGTATTTT; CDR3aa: CASSMGLAGVTDTQYF
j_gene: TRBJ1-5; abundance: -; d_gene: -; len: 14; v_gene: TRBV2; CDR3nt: TGTGCCAGCAGTGAAGAGGCGGGGCCCCCGCCCCAGCATTTT; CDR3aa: CASSEEAGPPPQHF
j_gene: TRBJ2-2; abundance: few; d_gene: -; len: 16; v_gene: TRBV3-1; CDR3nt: TGTGCCAGCAGCCAAGAAGTTGGGGGTCTCACCGGGGAGCTGTTTTTT; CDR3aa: CASSQEVGGLTGELFF
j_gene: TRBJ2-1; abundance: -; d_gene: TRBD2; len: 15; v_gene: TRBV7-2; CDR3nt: TGTGCCAGCAGGACGACTAGCGGGAGGGCCAATGAGCAGTTCTTC; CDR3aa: CASRTTSGRANEQFF
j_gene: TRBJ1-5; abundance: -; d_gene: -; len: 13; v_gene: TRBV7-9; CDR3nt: TGTGCCAGCAGAGACGGGGCGGTTCAGCCCCAGCATTTT; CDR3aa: CASRDGAVQPQHF
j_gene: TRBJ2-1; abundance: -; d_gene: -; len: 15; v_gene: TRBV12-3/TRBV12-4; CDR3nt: TGTGCCAGCAGTTTTCAGCAGAGCTCCTACAATGAGCAGTTCTTC; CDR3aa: CASSFQQSSYNEQFF
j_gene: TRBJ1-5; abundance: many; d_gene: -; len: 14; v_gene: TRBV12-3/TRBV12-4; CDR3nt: TGTGCCAGCAGTTTATCAAGGGCTGATCAGCCCCAGCATTTT; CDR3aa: CASSLSRADQPQHF
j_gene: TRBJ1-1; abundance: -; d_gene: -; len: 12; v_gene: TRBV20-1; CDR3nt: TGCAGTGCGTTTCAGTTGAACACTGAAGCTTTCTTT; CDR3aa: CSAFQLNTEAFF
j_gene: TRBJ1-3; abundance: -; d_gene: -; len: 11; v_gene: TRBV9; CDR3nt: TGTGCCAGCAGAACAGGAAACACCATATATTTT; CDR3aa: CASRTGNTIYF
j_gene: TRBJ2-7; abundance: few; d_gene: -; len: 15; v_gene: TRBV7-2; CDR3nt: TGTGCCAGCAGCTTCGATGCACTAGCTTCCTACGAGCAGTACTTC; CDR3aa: CASSFDALASYEQYF
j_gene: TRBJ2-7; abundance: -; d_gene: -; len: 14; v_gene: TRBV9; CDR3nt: TGTGCCAGCAGTCCCGAAGGGAGACTCTACGAGCAGTACTTC; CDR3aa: CASSPEGRLYEQYF
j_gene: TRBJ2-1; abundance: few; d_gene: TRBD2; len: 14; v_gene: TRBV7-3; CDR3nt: TGTGCCAGCAGCTTAGCTAGCGGGAGTTATGAGCAGTTCTTC; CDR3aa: CASSLASGSYEQFF
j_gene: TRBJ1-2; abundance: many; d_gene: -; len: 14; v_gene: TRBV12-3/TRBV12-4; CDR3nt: TGTGCCACCTCTAGATTGAGGAGAAACTATGGCTACACCTTC; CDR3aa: CATSRLRRNYGYTF
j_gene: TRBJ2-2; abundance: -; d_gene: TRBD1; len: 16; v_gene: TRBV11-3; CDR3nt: TGTGCCAGCAGGGGACCAGGGGGCGTTACAACCGGGGAGCTGTTTTTT; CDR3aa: CASRGPGGVTTGELFF
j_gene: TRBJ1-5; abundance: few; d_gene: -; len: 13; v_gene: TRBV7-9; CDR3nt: TGTGCCAGCAGCTTAGGGGCTTATCAGCCCCAGCATTTT; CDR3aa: CASSLGAYQPQHF
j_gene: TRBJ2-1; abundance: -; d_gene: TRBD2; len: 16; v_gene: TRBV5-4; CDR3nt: TGTGCCAGCAGTTTACGTGCGGGAGGGCACGGCAATGAGCAGTTCTTC; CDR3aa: CASSLRAGGHGNEQFF
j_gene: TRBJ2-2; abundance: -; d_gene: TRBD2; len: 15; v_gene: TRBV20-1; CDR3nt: TGCAGTGCTAGACCCGGCGGGGGGGTCACCGGGGAGCTGTTTTTT; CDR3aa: CSARPGGGVTGELFF
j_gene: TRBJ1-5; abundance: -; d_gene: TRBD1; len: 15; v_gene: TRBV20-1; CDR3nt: TGCAGTGCTAGGGGCGGGACCAGGGGGAATCAGCCCCAGCATTTT; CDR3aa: CSARGGTRGNQPQHF
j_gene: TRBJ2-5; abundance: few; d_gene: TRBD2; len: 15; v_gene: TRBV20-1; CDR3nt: TGCAGTGCTAGAGTTGGGACTAGCGGGAGCGGGACCCAGTACTTC; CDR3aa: CSARVGTSGSGTQYF
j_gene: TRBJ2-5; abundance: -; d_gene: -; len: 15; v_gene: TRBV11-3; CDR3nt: TGTGCCAGCAGCTTTTCTAGGGGGGTAGGGGAGACCCAGTACTTC; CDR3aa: CASSFSRGVGETQYF
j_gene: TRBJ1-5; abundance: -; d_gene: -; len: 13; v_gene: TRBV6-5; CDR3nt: TGTGCCAGCAGTAACCGCGAAGAACAGCCCCAGCATTTT; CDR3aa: CASSNREEQPQHF
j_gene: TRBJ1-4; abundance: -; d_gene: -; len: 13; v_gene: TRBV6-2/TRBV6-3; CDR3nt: TGTGCCAGCCCGCTGGCAGGCCATGAAAAACTGTTTTTT; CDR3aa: CASPLAGHEKLFF
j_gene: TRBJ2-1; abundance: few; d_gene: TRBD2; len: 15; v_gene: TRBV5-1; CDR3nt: TGCGCCAGCAGCTCTAGCGGGGGAGGCTACAATGAGCAGTTCTTC; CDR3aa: CASSSSGGGYNEQFF